The rows below give T cell receptor beta chains drawn from one sample of a study of blood T cell repertoires in COVID-19. The assay was immunoSEQ multiplex PCR, and TCRdb's table has in-frame clones only and misses some. The table shows under 250,000 clones, with more than 75% occurring only once. The source material was peripheral blood. These TCRs come from an elderly man with acute or convalescent COVID-19. CDR3s include the opening cysteine and the closing phenylalanine or tryptophan.

j_gene: TRBJ2-2; v_gene: TRBV6-6; CDR3aa: CASSRDSGKAGELFF
j_gene: TRBJ2-2; v_gene: TRBV5-1; CDR3aa: CASSLDRVNTGELFF
j_gene: TRBJ2-5; v_gene: TRBV19; CDR3aa: CASSQLAGGQETQYF
j_gene: TRBJ2-2; v_gene: TRBV15; CDR3aa: CATSRDDLAGGSGELFF
j_gene: TRBJ1-1; v_gene: TRBV18; CDR3aa: CASSPKGRTLNTEAFF
j_gene: TRBJ2-2; v_gene: TRBV21-1; CDR3aa: CASSRWGTTGAPHTGELFF
j_gene: TRBJ1-5; v_gene: TRBV19; CDR3aa: CASTPDRVRQPQHF
j_gene: TRBJ2-6; v_gene: TRBV5-1; CDR3aa: CASSPGQPSSGANVLTF
j_gene: TRBJ2-6; v_gene: TRBV5-1; CDR3aa: CASRLESHSGANVLTF
j_gene: TRBJ2-7; v_gene: TRBV28; CDR3aa: CASSHPLTYEQYF
j_gene: TRBJ2-3; v_gene: TRBV4-1; CDR3aa: CASSQTPGLQDTQYF
j_gene: TRBJ2-3; v_gene: TRBV7-2; CDR3aa: CASSTGTSGVDTQYF
j_gene: TRBJ1-2; v_gene: TRBV6-5; CDR3aa: CASSLSKSHGYTF
j_gene: TRBJ1-1; v_gene: TRBV6-2/TRBV6-3; CDR3aa: CASSLRQGFTEAFF
j_gene: TRBJ1-1; v_gene: TRBV18; CDR3aa: CASSLTGNTEAFF
j_gene: TRBJ1-1; v_gene: TRBV18; CDR3aa: CASSSLQENTEAFF
j_gene: TRBJ1-4; v_gene: TRBV5-1; CDR3aa: CASSSDPGIYKKLFF
j_gene: TRBJ1-2; v_gene: TRBV28; CDR3aa: CASTVGGGKFYYGYTF
j_gene: TRBJ2-7; v_gene: TRBV10-3; CDR3aa: CAISEGTSGSREQYF
j_gene: TRBJ2-7; v_gene: TRBV3-1/TRBV3-2; CDR3aa: CASSRGTSGGAYEQYF